This TCR beta chain was retrieved from a study of graft-versus-host responses after intestinal transplantation. Points from the study as a whole: Ileal or blood samples showed some GvH clones first, and such clones were also found in recipient marrow. Clonal ratios of graft-versus-host to host-versus-graft in allografts were high for patients exhibiting graft-donor T cell macrochimerism. Declines in HvG clones occurring early post-transplant were associated with peak circulating GvH clone levels.

The germline gives CDR1 GTSNPN, CDR2 SVGIG (reference sequence). V trimming: 0 bases; J trimming: 15 bases; junction bases outside the gene matches: 6. This CDR3 is built from 12 residues. Profiled with immunoSEQ multiplex PCR; TCRdb holds only in-frame clones, not every one. The repertoire holds over 100,000 clones, with 90% to 95% as singletons. Concerning this clone itself: Its antigen is undetermined.

The chain has TRBV30 and TRBJ2-2, with 8 bases aligning to TRBD2. Sequenced material: unstimulated CD4+ T cells sorted from spleen or lymph node cells, taken before intestinal transplant. This TCR came from a human donor who received an intestinal transplant. For the CDR3, the DNA is TGTGCCTGGAGTGTGGGCGGGAGGCTGATGTTTTTT. It specifies CAWSVGGRLMFF.